This T cell receptor beta chain was found in a study of monozygotic twins with inflammatory bowel disease. The germline CDR1 and CDR2 sequences are KGHSH and LQKENI. The CDR3 contains 17 residues. It was roughly 3.5 ug of total RNA that each TCR library used. TCRdb reprocessed the 5' RACE reads and stores each CDR3 protein as one record, lacking DNA. Its clone listing holds 300,000 to 450,000 distinct CDR3 sequences. The sample taken for sequencing was blood. The V gene is TRBV18, the J gene TRBJ1-2; TCRdb names TRBD1, which stays unverified in the absence of DNA. The TCR originated in a human donor with ulcerative colitis or Crohn's disease, or a healthy co-twin of an affected twin (not recorded which). CDR3: CASSPLLLNRGRDGYTF.